The present entry profiles one T cell receptor beta chain with its context. Its antigen is as yet unknown. Template switching created a universal primer site, and the cDNA included unique molecular identifiers. TCRdb passed the 5' RACE reads through MiXCR, listing each CDR3 protein once. The repertoire has roughly 1,500,000 distinct CDR3 sequences, about 31% of them found once; the top ten carry 0.27%. The sample belongs to a study of identical twins. Findings and caveats of the study: Out-of-frame alpha sequences common to twins exhibited an excess of low generation probability. Models predicted less out-of-frame TCR alpha sharing in monozygotic twins than was found.

V shed 5 bases and J shed 2 bases, with 12 bases lying between them. Germline V gene lookup returns CDR1 SGHDT and CDR2 YYEEEE. The CDR3 spans 14 residues. The V gene is TRBV5-6, the J gene TRBJ2-3; D is undetermined. The clonotype was recovered from a newborn girl in good health. The sample comprised cord blood. CDR3 sequence: CASRPRVLTDTQYF. Written as DNA, the CDR3 is TGTGCCAGCAGGCCTAGGGTCCTCACAGATACGCAGTATTTT.